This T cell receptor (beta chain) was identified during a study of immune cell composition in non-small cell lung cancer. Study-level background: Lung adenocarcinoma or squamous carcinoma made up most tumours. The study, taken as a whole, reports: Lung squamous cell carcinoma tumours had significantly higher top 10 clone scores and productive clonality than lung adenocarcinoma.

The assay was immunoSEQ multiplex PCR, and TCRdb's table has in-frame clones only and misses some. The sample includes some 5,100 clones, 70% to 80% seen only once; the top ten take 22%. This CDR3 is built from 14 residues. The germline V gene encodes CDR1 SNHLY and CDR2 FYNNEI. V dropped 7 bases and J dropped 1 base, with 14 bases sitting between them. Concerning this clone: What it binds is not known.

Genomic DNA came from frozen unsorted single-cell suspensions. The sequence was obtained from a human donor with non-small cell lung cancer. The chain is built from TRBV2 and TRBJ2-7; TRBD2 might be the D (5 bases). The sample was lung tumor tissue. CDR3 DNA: TGTGCCAGCAAGAGGGAGCTAGCTTCCTACGAGCAGTACTTC. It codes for CASKRELASYEQYF.